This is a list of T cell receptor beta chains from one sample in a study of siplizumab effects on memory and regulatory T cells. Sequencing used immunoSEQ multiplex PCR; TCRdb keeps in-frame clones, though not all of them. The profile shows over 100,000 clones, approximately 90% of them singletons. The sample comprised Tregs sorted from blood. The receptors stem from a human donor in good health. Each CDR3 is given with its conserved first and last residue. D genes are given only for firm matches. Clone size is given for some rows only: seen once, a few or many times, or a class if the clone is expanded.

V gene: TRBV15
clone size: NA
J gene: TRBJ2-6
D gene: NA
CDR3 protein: CATYRSGANVLTF
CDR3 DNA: TGTGCCACTTACCGCTCTGGGGCCAACGTCCTGACTTTC

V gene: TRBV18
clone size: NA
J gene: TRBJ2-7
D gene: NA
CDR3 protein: CASSPGGSRKGEQYF
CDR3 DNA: TGTGCCAGCTCACCTGGGGGGAGCAGAAAAGGGGAGCAGTACTTC

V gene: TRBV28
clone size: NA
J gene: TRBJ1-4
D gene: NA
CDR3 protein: CASSSGTVNEKLFF
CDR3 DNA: TGTGCCAGCAGTTCCGGGACGGTTAATGAAAAACTGTTTTTT

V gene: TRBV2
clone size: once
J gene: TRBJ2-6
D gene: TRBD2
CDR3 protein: CASRRLAGFSGANVLTF
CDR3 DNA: TGTGCCAGCAGAAGACTAGCGGGTTTCTCTGGGGCCAACGTCCTGACTTTC

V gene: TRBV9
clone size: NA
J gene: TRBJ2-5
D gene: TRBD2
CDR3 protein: CASSVTSGRAQETQYF
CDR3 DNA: TGTGCCAGCAGCGTGACTAGCGGGAGGGCCCAAGAGACCCAGTACTTC

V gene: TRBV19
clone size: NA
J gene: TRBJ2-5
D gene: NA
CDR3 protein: CASSIDLDLTGFETQYF
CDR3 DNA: TGTGCCAGTAGTATAGATCTCGACCTGACAGGTTTCGAGACCCAGTACTTC

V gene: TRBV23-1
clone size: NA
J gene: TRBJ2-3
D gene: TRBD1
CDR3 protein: CASSQQGRGLGTDTQYF
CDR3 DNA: TGCGCCAGCAGTCAACAAGGCAGGGGGCTGGGCACAGATACGCAGTATTTT

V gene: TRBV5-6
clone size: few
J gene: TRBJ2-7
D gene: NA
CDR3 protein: CASSLATVFRQYF
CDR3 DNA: TGTGCCAGCAGCTTGGCGACAGTCTTCCGGCAGTACTTC

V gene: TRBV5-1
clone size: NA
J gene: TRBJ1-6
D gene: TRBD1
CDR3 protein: CASSLRTGGNNSPLHF
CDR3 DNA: TGCGCCAGCAGCCTGAGGACAGGGGGCAATAATTCACCCCTCCACTTT

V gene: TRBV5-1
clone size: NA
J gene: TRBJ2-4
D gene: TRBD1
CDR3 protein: CASGLQGPQSIQYF
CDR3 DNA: TGCGCCTCGGGGTTACAGGGGCCGCAGAGCATTCAGTACTTC

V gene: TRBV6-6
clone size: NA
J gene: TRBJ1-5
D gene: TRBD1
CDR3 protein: CASSYSRGQRDQPQHF
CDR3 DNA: TGTGCCAGCAGTTACTCACGGGGACAGCGGGATCAGCCCCAGCATTTT

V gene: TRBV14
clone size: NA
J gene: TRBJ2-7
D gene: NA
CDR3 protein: CASSPLVGGYEQYF
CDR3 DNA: TGTGCCAGCAGCCCCCTGGTAGGCGGTTACGAGCAGTACTTC

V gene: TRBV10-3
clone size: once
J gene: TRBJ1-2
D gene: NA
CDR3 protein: CAISGTVNYGYTF
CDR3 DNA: TGTGCCATCAGTGGGACGGTGAACTATGGCTACACCTTC

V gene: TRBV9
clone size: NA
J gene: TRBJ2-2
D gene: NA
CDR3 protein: CASSRWEVTGELFF
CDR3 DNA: TGTGCCAGCAGCAGGTGGGAGGTGACCGGGGAGCTGTTTTTT

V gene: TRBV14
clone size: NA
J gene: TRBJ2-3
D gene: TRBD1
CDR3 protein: CASSQLIPGQGADTQYF
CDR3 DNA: TGTGCCAGCAGCCAATTAATACCGGGACAGGGAGCAGATACGCAGTATTTT

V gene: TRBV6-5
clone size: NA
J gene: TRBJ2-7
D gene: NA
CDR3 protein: CASRGRVNSYEQYF
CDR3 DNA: TGTGCCAGCAGGGGTAGGGTCAACTCCTACGAGCAGTACTTC

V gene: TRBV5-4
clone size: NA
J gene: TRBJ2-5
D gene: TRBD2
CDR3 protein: CASSPRLAGQETQYF
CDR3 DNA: TGTGCCAGCAGCCCTCGACTAGCGGGACAAGAGACCCAGTACTTC

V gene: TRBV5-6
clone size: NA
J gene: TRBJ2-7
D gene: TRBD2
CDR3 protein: CASSLEGLANHYEQYF
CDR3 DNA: TGTGCCAGCAGCTTGGAGGGACTAGCGAACCACTACGAGCAGTACTTC

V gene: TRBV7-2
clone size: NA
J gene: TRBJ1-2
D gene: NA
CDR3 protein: CASSFAGTAYGYTF
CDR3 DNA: TGTGCCAGCAGCTTCGCCGGGACGGCCTATGGCTACACCTTC

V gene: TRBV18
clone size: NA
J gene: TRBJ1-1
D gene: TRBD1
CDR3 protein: CASSLDRGGGTEAFF
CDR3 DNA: TGTGCCAGCTCGCTGGACAGGGGAGGGGGCACTGAAGCTTTCTTT

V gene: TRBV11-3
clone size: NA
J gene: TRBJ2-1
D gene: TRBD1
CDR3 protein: CASSYRGKVYNEQFF
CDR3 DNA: TGTGCCAGCAGCTACAGGGGAAAGGTCTACAATGAGCAGTTCTTC

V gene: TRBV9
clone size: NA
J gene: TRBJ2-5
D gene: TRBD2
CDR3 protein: CASSVGGGTSETQYF
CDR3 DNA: TGTGCCAGCAGCGTAGGGGGAGGGACTTCAGAGACCCAGTACTTC

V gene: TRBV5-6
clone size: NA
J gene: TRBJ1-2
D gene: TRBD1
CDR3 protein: CASSWTGEHDNYGYTF
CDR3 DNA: TGTGCCAGCAGCTGGACAGGCGAACATGACAACTATGGCTACACCTTC

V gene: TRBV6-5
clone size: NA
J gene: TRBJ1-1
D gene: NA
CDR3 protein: CASSYYPSKRTEAFF
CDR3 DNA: TGTGCCAGCAGTTATTACCCATCGAAGAGGACTGAAGCTTTCTTT

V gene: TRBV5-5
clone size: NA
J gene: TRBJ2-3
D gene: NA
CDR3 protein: CASSLVGNTQYF
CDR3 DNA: TGTGCCAGCAGCTTGGTAGGAAATACGCAGTATTTT

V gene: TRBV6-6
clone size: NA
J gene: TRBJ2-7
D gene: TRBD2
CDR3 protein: CASSPLRREDYEQYF
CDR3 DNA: TGTGCCAGCAGCCCACTGAGGCGGGAGGACTACGAGCAGTACTTC

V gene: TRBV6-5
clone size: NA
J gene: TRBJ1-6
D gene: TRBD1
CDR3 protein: CASRTGSGNSPLHF
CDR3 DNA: TGTGCCAGCAGGACAGGGAGTGGGAATTCACCCCTCCACTTT

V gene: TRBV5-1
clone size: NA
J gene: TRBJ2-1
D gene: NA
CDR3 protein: CASSSDPTRYNEQFF
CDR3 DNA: TGCGCCAGCAGCTCGGACCCGACTAGGTACAATGAGCAGTTCTTC

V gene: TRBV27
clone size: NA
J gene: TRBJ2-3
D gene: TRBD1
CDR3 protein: CATSYRGITDTQYF
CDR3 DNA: TGTGCCACCTCTTACAGGGGCATCACAGATACGCAGTATTTT

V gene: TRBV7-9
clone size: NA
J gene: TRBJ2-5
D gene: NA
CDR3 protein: CASSRSTGLQETQYF
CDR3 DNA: TGTGCCAGCAGCCGTTCGACAGGTTTACAAGAGACCCAGTACTTC

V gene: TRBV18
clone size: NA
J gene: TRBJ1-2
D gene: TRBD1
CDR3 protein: CASSPLGQGGRGYTF
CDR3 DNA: TGTGCCAGCTCACCACTGGGCCAGGGGGGACGTGGCTACACCTTC

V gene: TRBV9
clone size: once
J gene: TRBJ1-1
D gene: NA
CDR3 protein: CANSVNRETAAFF
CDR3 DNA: TGTGCCAACAGCGTTAACAGGGAGACCGCGGCTTTCTTT

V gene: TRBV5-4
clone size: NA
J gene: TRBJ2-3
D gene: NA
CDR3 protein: CASMLQGTDTQYF
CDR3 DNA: TGTGCCAGCATGCTGCAGGGGACAGATACGCAGTATTTT